Listed below are T cell receptor beta chains from one sample, sequenced in a study of a mutant IDH1 vaccine in newly diagnosed glioma. For these receptors, no antigen is known. Measured with immunoSEQ multiplex PCR; TCRdb has only the in-frame clones, and not every one. The sample lists tens of thousands of clones, about 91% seen once, with about 2.4% in the top ten. The specimen was PBMCs, collected from a glioma patient whose treatment included an IDH1 peptide vaccine. The receptors originated from a man aged 50 or older with glioma. The CDR3 runs from the conserved cysteine through the conserved F or W. A D gene is named only where the DNA matches it firmly. The size entry is marked missing in some rows and otherwise reads once, few, many or a size class.

D,size,V,length,J,DNA,CDR3
TRBD2,.,TRBV7-2,14,TRBJ2-1,TGTGCCAGCAGACCCGGACTAGCGGGGGACGAGCAGTTCTTC,CASRPGLAGDEQFF
.,.,TRBV7-2,14,TRBJ2-7,TGTGCCAGCAGCCTCAGCGCAAGCACCTACGAGCAGTACTTC,CASSLSASTYEQYF
.,.,TRBV9,15,TRBJ2-7,TGTGCCAGCAGCGCGCGGCTAGGACTTGACTACGAGCAGTACTTC,CASSARLGLDYEQYF
TRBD1,.,TRBV7-2,15,TRBJ1-4,TGTGCCAGCAGCCACCGGACAGGGGAGAACGAAAAACTGTTTTTT,CASSHRTGENEKLFF
TRBD2,once,TRBV7-7,16,TRBJ2-2,TGTGCTAGCAGCTTGACTAGCGGGACTGACACCGGGGAGCTGTTTTTT,CASSLTSGTDTGELFF
.,.,TRBV28,14,TRBJ1-1,TGTGCCAGCAGTTTAAACAGGGTATTAGGTGAAGCTTTCTTT,CASSLNRVLGEAFF
.,.,TRBV7-8,16,TRBJ1-5,TGTGCCAGCAGCTTAGGGGCAGCTTATAGCAATCAGCCCCAGCATTTT,CASSLGAAYSNQPQHF
.,.,TRBV19,15,TRBJ2-7,TGTGCCAGTAGCCCTGACAGGAGGAATACCTACGAGCAGTACTTC,CASSPDRRNTYEQYF
.,.,TRBV7-9,15,TRBJ2-5,TGTGCCAGCAGCCACCGCGGGGTGGGTGGTGAGACCCAGTACTTC,CASSHRGVGGETQYF
.,.,TRBV5-1,15,TRBJ1-2,TGCGCCAGCAGCTTACAGGGTGGCCTTAACTATGGCTACACCTTC,CASSLQGGLNYGYTF
.,.,TRBV29-1,11,TRBJ2-2,TGCAGCGTTGAGGGATTCGGGGAGCTGTTTTTT,CSVEGFGELFF
TRBD1,.,TRBV5-5,16,TRBJ1-3,TGTGCCAGCAGCTTGGGGGCAGGGGGCTCTGGAAACACCATATATTTT,CASSLGAGGSGNTIYF
.,.,TRBV18,13,TRBJ2-5,TGTGCCAGCTCATCCGGGCTCCAAGAGACCCAGTACTTC,CASSSGLQETQYF
.,.,TRBV5-6,14,TRBJ2-5,TGTGCCAGCAGCTTGGATGGGACCACGGAGACCCAGTACTTC,CASSLDGTTETQYF
.,.,TRBV2,13,TRBJ1-1,TGTGCCAGCAGTGACAGCATGAACACTGAAGCTTTCTTT,CASSDSMNTEAFF
TRBD1,.,TRBV30,13,TRBJ2-1,TGTGCCTGGGACAGGGGCTCCTACAATGAGCAGTTCTTC,CAWDRGSYNEQFF
.,.,TRBV4-2,15,TRBJ1-1,TGTGCCAGCAGCCAAGCCTCCGGGGCCCGGAGTGAAGCTTTCTTT,CASSQASGARSEAFF
.,.,TRBV29-1,13,TRBJ2-2,TGCAGCGTTGTCGTCAGGAACACCGGGGAGCTGTTTTTT,CSVVVRNTGELFF
.,.,TRBV6-6,13,TRBJ1-1,TGTGCCTGCTGGGGCCGGATTCTCACTGAAGCTTTCTTT,CACWGRILTEAFF
.,once,TRBV19,13,TRBJ1-2,TGTGCCAGTAGTTTCCGGACGCCAAAAGGCTACACCTTC,CASSFRTPKGYTF
.,.,TRBV7-2,12,TRBJ2-3,TGTGCCAGCAACGTCTTCACAGATACGCAGTATTTT,CASNVFTDTQYF
.,.,TRBV5-4,15,TRBJ2-2,TGTGCCAGCAGCCCGGGCGGAGATTTTACCGGGGAGCTGTTTTTT,CASSPGGDFTGELFF
.,.,TRBV10-2,12,TRBJ1-1,TGCGCCAGCAGTGAACTTTACACTGAAGCTTTCTTT,CASSELYTEAFF
.,.,TRBV5-6,14,TRBJ2-7,TGTGCCAGCAGCTTGAAACACAGGACCTACGAGCAGTACTTC,CASSLKHRTYEQYF
TRBD1,.,TRBV28,17,TRBJ1-3,TGTGCCAGCAGTTTCCGGGACAGGGCCCACTCTGGAAACACCATATATTTT,CASSFRDRAHSGNTIYF
.,.,TRBV27,16,TRBJ1-1,TGTGCCAGCAGCCCGGGGGGAGGCAGGGGTAACACTGAAGCTTTCTTT,CASSPGGGRGNTEAFF
TRBD1,.,TRBV27,16,TRBJ2-1,TGTGCCAGCAGTCCTCGACAGGGGAGATCCTACAATGAGCAGTTCTTC,CASSPRQGRSYNEQFF
.,.,TRBV7-9,14,TRBJ2-1,TGTGCCAGCAGCCACGGGGGCGGGGAGGGTGAGCAGTTCTTC,CASSHGGGEGEQFF
TRBD1,.,TRBV18,16,TRBJ2-2,TGTGCCAGCTCACCACCTCAGGGGGTGAACACCGGGGAGCTGTTTTTT,CASSPPQGVNTGELFF
.,.,TRBV7-9,16,TRBJ1-4,TGTGCCAGCAGCCCAGCCCGGGGCGGGGATAATGAAAAACTGTTTTTT,CASSPARGGDNEKLFF
TRBD2,.,TRBV2,16,TRBJ2-5,TGTGCCAGCAGCGGGGGGTTAGGCGTTGGGGGAGAGACCCAGTACTTC,CASSGGLGVGGETQYF
.,once,TRBV28,13,TRBJ2-7,TGTGCCAGCAGTGTTGGGCGGGCCTACGAGCAGTACTTC,CASSVGRAYEQYF
.,.,TRBV7-9,15,TRBJ1-1,TGTGCCAGCAGCTCCACAAGGGGCTTAATGTCTGAAGCTTTCTTT,CASSSTRGLMSEAFF
.,.,TRBV2,15,TRBJ2-3,TGTGCCAGCAGGGTCCTCGCGGGGACGGGAGATACGCAGTATTTT,CASRVLAGTGDTQYF
.,.,TRBV4-2,15,TRBJ2-5,TGTGCCAGCAGCCAAGTGTCGGCGGATCAAGAGACCCAGTACTTC,CASSQVSADQETQYF
.,.,TRBV6-1,11,TRBJ1-1,TGTGCTACGGGCATGAACACTGAAGCTTTCTTT,CATGMNTEAFF
TRBD2,.,TRBV19,15,TRBJ2-5,TGTGCCAGTACATCCACTAGCGGGGGGGGAGAGACCCAGTACTTC,CASTSTSGGGETQYF
TRBD1,.,TRBV6-5,14,TRBJ1-2,TGTGCCAGCAGTCCAACAGGGGGCGGCTATGGCTACACCTTC,CASSPTGGGYGYTF
.,.,TRBV6-6,14,TRBJ2-5,TGTGCCAGCCGTAGAATCAGGGTCCAAGAGACCCAGTACTTC,CASRRIRVQETQYF
TRBD1,.,TRBV19,15,TRBJ2-7,TGTGCCAGTAGTACCCGGGACAGGGCTTTCTACGAGCAGTACTTC,CASSTRDRAFYEQYF
TRBD1,.,TRBV6-5,15,TRBJ2-7,TGTGCCAGCAGTTACGCCGGGACAGGGGGTTTTGAGCAGTACTTC,CASSYAGTGGFEQYF
TRBD2,.,TRBV10-1,15,TRBJ2-1,TGCGCCAGCAGTGAGGGGAGGGGATCCTACAATGAGCAGTTCTTC,CASSEGRGSYNEQFF
.,once,TRBV2,15,TRBJ2-6,TGTGCCAGCAGTCGGGCCCAAGCTGGGGCCAACGTCCTGACTTTC,CASSRAQAGANVLTF
.,.,TRBV5-1,14,TRBJ2-7,TGCGCCAGCAGCTTGGAGGGCCCCTTCTACGAGCAGTACTTC,CASSLEGPFYEQYF
.,.,TRBV5-1,16,TRBJ2-7,TGCGCCAGCAGCTTGGCCCCAGGAAGCGTCTCCTACGAGCAGTACTTC,CASSLAPGSVSYEQYF
.,.,TRBV2,13,TRBJ2-5,TGTGCCAGCGGCGGTAGCTCCGGAGAGACCCAGTACTTC,CASGGSSGETQYF
TRBD1,.,TRBV7-3,16,TRBJ2-4,TGTGCCAGCAGCGTCCGGGACAGGGTTACCAAAAACATTCAGTACTTC,CASSVRDRVTKNIQYF
TRBD2,.,TRBV5-5,15,TRBJ2-1,TGTGCCAGCAGCCGGGACTACCTCGGGGATGATGAGCAGTTCTTC,CASSRDYLGDDEQFF
TRBD1,.,TRBV7-2,13,TRBJ1-2,TGTGCCACCCTCCCAGACAGGGCTTATGGCTACACCTTC,CATLPDRAYGYTF
.,.,TRBV30,13,TRBJ1-5,TGTGCCTGGGACAAGGGGTCGGGACAGCCCCAGCATTTT,CAWDKGSGQPQHF
.,.,TRBV19,11,TRBJ2-5,TGTGCCAGTAGTATGGGGCGAGCCCAGTACTTC,CASSMGRAQYF
.,.,TRBV4-3,17,TRBJ1-2,TGCGCCAGCAGCCAAGATCGGGCACAGGACGGTCGGGATGGCTACACCTTC,CASSQDRAQDGRDGYTF